This T cell receptor (beta chain) was sequenced in a study of Ad26.COV2.S vaccination and SARS-CoV-2 variants. Notes on the study in general: Breadth measured for non-spike TCRs was similar across vaccine and placebo recipients.

Treatment indicated: some 20 received Ad26.COV2.S at low or high dose, single or two shots; about 5 received placebo; per-sample allocation not given. Day 63 after the first vaccine or placebo injection was the time point for sampling. An adult of 18-55 years in Boston served as donor. What was given as vaccine was an Ad26 vector encoding Wuhan-strain SARS-CoV-2 spike. Assay: immunoSEQ multiplex PCR; the TCRdb copy retains only in-frame clones and omits some. Altogether roughly 680,000 clones are present, approximately 88% being singletons, with the ten largest covering 1.5%. In the case of this clone: The antigen is not known.

The length of the CDR3 is 15 residues. V gave up 2 bases and J gave up 6 bases; unmatched junction bases: 8. Germline V gene lookup returns CDR1 SGHNT and CDR2 YYREEE (reference sequence). The V and J genes are TRBV5-4 and TRBJ2-7, with 10 bases matching TRBD2. The starting material was peripheral blood, obtained in a trial of Ad26.COV2.S vaccine versus placebo. This TCR derives from a person aged 18-60 years who received the Ad26.COV2.S COVID-19 vaccine or a placebo. CDR3 loop: CASSFPSGRGGEQYF. The CDR3, as DNA: TGTGCCAGCAGCTTTCCTAGCGGGAGAGGAGGCGAGCAGTACTTC.